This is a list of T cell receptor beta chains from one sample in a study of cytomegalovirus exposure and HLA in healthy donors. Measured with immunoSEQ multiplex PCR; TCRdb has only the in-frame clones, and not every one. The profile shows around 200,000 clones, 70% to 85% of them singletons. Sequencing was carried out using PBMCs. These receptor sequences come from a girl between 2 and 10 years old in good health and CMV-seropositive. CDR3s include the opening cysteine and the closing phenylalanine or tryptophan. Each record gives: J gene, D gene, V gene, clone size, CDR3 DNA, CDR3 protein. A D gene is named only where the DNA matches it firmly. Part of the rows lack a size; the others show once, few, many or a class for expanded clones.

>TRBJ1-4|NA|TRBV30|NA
TGTGCCTGGATCCGCCCCGGAGGAGGGAAACTGTTTTTT
CAWIRPGGGKLFF
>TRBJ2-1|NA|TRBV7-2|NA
TGTGCCAGCAGCTTCGATTATCTAGCGTACAATGAGCAGTTCTTC
CASSFDYLAYNEQFF
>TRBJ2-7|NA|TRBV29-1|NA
TGCAGCGTTGGGGGCAACTCCTACGAGCAGTACTTC
CSVGGNSYEQYF
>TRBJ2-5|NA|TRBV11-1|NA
TGTGCCAGCAGCCCCTCCAGGGTTCCGACCCAGTACTTC
CASSPSRVPTQYF
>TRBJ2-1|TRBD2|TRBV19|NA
TGTGCCAGTAAATACGCGGGAGGGTCTAGGTACAATGAGCAGTTCTTC
CASKYAGGSRYNEQFF
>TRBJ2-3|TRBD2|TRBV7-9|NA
TGTTCCAGCAGCTTCCCCCGAGGCGGGAGCTACACAGATACGCAGTATTTT
CSSSFPRGGSYTDTQYF
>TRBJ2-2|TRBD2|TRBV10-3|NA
TGTGCCATCAGTGATCCTGCCGGGACTAGCTTCGGGGAGCTGTTTTTT
CAISDPAGTSFGELFF
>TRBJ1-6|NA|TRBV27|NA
TGTGCCAGCAGCAGGGTGCGATCACCCCTCCACTTT
CASSRVRSPLHF
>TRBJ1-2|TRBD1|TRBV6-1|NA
TGTGCCAGCAGTGTTGGGGTTTGGACAGGCTCTAACTATGGCTACACCTTC
CASSVGVWTGSNYGYTF
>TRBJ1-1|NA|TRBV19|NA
TGTGCCAGTAGTATACAAACAGGACAGAACACTGAAGCTTTCTTT
CASSIQTGQNTEAFF
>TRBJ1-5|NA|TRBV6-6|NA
TGTGCCAGCAACCCCAGGGGCGCCAGTAGCAATCAGCCCCAGCATTTT
CASNPRGASSNQPQHF
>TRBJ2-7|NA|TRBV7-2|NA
TGTGCCAGCAGCACCGGAGGCACGAGCTCCTACGAGCAGTACTTC
CASSTGGTSSYEQYF
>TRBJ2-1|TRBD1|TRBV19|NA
TGTGCCAGTAAGGAGGACAGGTGGGCTGAGCAGTTCTTC
CASKEDRWAEQFF
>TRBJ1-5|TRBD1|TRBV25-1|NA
TGTGCCAGCGAAAGACAGGGGAGCAATCAGCCCCAGCATTTT
CASERQGSNQPQHF
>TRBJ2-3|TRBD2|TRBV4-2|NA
TGTGCCAGCAGCCTTTCGAGGACTAGCGGGGGGGTTAGCACAGATACGCAGTATTTT
CASSLSRTSGGVSTDTQYF
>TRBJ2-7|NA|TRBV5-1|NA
TGTGCCAGCAGCTTGCTAGCTGGATCCTACGAGCAGTACTTC
CASSLLAGSYEQYF
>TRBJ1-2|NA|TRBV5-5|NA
TGTGCCAGCACCACCATCCAGGGGCAAGGCTACACCTTC
CASTTIQGQGYTF
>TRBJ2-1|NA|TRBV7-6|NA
TGTGCCAGCAGCTTAGGGCCAAGAGGGGGCAATGAGCAGTTCTTC
CASSLGPRGGNEQFF
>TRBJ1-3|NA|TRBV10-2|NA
TGCGCCAGCAGTGAAGGGTCGGGGGGAAACACCATATATTTT
CASSEGSGGNTIYF
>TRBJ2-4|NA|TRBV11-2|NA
TGTGCCAGCAGCGCAGAAACCAAAAACATTCAGTACTTC
CASSAETKNIQYF
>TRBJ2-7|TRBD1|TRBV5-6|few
TGTGCCAGCAGCCGAACAGGGGTTCAATCCTACGAGCAGTACTTC
CASSRTGVQSYEQYF
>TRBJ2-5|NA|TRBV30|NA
TGTGCCTGGAGTGTACATCCCCTTACTAGTATGGGTTGTACCCAGTACTTC
CAWSVHPLTSMGCTQYF
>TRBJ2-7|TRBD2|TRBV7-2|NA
TGTGCCAGCAGCTGGGGGACCCTAGCGGCAAACTACGAGCAGTACTTC
CASSWGTLAANYEQYF
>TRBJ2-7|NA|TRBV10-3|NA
TGTGCCACCGGGGACAATTCCTACGAGCAGTACTTC
CATGDNSYEQYF
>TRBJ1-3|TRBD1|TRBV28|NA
TGTGCCAGCAGTGTCCACAGGGGAAGTGGAAACACCATATATTTT
CASSVHRGSGNTIYF
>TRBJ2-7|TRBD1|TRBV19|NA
TGTGCCAGTAGTCGACGCGGGCGACAGGGAGAGACTGCCTACGAGCAGTACTTC
CASSRRGRQGETAYEQYF
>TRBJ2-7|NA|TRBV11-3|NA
TGTGCCAGCAGCTTATATGGGAGTGATCACGAGCAGTACTTC
CASSLYGSDHEQYF
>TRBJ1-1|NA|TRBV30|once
TGTGCCTGGAGTGCTCTAGGAACTGAAGCTTTCTTT
CAWSALGTEAFF
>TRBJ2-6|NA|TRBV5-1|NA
TGCGCCAGCAGCTTAAGGGGAGCAGGGGAATTGGCTGGGGCCAACGTCCTGACTTTC
CASSLRGAGELAGANVLTF
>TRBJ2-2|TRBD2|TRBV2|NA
TGTGCCAGCAGCCAAGGGGGGACTAGCCACACCGGGGAGCTGTTTTTT
CASSQGGTSHTGELFF
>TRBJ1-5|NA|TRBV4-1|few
TGCGCCAGCAGCCTGTACGGGACGGGGGGGAACCAGCCCCAGCATTTT
CASSLYGTGGNQPQHF
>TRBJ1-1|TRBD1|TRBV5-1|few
TGCGCCAGCAGCTCACAGGGGACGAACACTGAAGCTTTCTTT
CASSSQGTNTEAFF
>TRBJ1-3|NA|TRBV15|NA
TGTGCCACCAGCAGAGATCTGGGGGGGAGAGGAAACACCATATATTTT
CATSRDLGGRGNTIYF
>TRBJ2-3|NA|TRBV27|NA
TGTGCCAGCACTTCAGGCGGGGCGGCTACAGATACGCAGTATTTT
CASTSGGAATDTQYF
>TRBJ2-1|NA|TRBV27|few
TGTGCCAGCAGGGAGGGCAATGAGCAGTTCTTC
CASREGNEQFF
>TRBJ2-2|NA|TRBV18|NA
TGTGCCAGCTCCGGCCGGAACAGCCTCACCGGGGAGCTGTTTTTT
CASSGRNSLTGELFF
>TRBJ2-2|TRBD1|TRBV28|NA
TGTGCCAGCTCTAAGTCGCCAGGGGGCCCCGGGGAGCTGTTTTTT
CASSKSPGGPGELFF
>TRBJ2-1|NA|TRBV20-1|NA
TGCAGTGCTAGGGCCGTTGGTGAGCAGTTCTTC
CSARAVGEQFF
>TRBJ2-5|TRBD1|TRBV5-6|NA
TGTGCCAGCAGCTACCCGGGACAGGGAAGGTTGGAGACCCAGTACTTC
CASSYPGQGRLETQYF
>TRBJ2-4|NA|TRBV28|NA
TGTGCCAGCAGTTCTCTTGGGGAGACGGACATTCAGTACTTC
CASSSLGETDIQYF
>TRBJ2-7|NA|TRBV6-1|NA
TGTGCCAGCAGTGAAAGGTGGGGCGGCTACGAGCAGTACTTC
CASSERWGGYEQYF
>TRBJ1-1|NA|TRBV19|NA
TGTGCCAGTAGTACGGCCGGAAAAACAGTAAGCACTGAAGCTTTCTTT
CASSTAGKTVSTEAFF
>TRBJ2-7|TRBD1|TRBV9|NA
TGTGCCAGCAGCGCTCACTGGACAGGGGGCAACGAGCAGTACTTC
CASSAHWTGGNEQYF
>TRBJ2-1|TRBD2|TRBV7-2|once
TGTGCCAGCAGCCACACTAGCGGGGTATTAAATGAGCAGTTCTTC
CASSHTSGVLNEQFF
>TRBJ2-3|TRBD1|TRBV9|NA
TGTGCCAGCAGCCCCCGGACAGGGGGCACAGATACGCAGTATTTT
CASSPRTGGTDTQYF
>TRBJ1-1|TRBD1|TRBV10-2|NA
TGCGCCAGCAGGGATACCACAGGGGTTTGGACTGAAGCTTTCTTT
CASRDTTGVWTEAFF
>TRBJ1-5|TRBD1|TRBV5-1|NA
TGCGCCAGCAGCTTGGCGGGGACAGTATATCAGCCCCAGCATTTT
CASSLAGTVYQPQHF
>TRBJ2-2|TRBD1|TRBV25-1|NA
TGTGCCAGCAGCGGGACAGGGGAGGCCGGGGAGCTGTTTTTT
CASSGTGEAGELFF
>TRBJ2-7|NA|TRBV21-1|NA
TGTGCCAGCAGCCCAGGGGGCCGGTACGAGCAGTACTTC
CASSPGGRYEQYF
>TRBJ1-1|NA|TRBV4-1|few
TGCGCCAGCAGCCAAGATCGTTCCACTGAAGCTTTCTTT
CASSQDRSTEAFF
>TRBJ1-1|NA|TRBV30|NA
TGTGCCTGGAGTGACCATAGGGGTCCTGAAGCTTTCTTT
CAWSDHRGPEAFF
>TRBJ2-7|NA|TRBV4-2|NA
TGTGCCAGCAGCCCACACAGCTACGAGCAGTACTTC
CASSPHSYEQYF